This is a list of T cell receptor beta chains from one sample in a study of blood T cells in healthy people across ages. TCRdb analysed the 5' RACE reads with MiXCR anew, one entry per CDR3 protein. The sample consists of some 640,000 distinct CDR3 sequences, approximately 50% of them appearing once. The sample was blood. The receptors here all came from a woman in her fifties or sixties in good health. Each CDR3 is given with its conserved first and last residue. The D gene is left open where the match is weak. Size values are once, few and many counts, or a class for expanded clones, and some rows have none.

CASSDKDGNTEAFF | TGCGCCAGCAGCGACAAAGACGGCAACACTGAAGCTTTCTTT | TRBJ1-1 | . | TRBV5-1 | .
CASSQERDNEQFF | TGTGCCAGCAGCCAAGAAAGGGACAATGAGCAGTTCTTC | TRBJ2-1 | . | TRBV4-2 | few
CASSLQWETQYF | TGTGCCAGCAGTCTCCAGTGGGAGACCCAGTACTTC | TRBJ2-5 | . | TRBV6-2/TRBV6-3 | few
CASSLGGAKNIQYF | TGTGCCAGCAGCTTAGGAGGGGCCAAAAACATTCAGTACTTC | TRBJ2-4 | . | TRBV7-2 | many
CASTRPVTGINTEAFF | TGTGCCAGCACTCGACCTGTCACAGGGATCAACACTGAAGCTTTCTTT | TRBJ1-1 | . | TRBV6-2/TRBV6-3 | .
CASSLAGEGYEQYF | TGTGCCAGCTCACTAGCGGGAGAAGGGTACGAGCAGTACTTC | TRBJ2-7 | TRBD2 | TRBV18 | .
CASSYYPRDVGYTF | TGTGCCAGCAGTTACTACCCCAGGGATGTCGGCTACACCTTC | TRBJ1-2 | . | TRBV6-6 | .
CATSDPVAARDRGQDTQYF | TGTGCCACCAGTGATCCAGTTGCTGCCCGGGACAGGGGGCAAGATACGCAGTATTTT | TRBJ2-3 | TRBD1 | TRBV24-1 | few
CASSLGQREQFF | TGTGCCAGCAGTTTAGGTCAGCGTGAGCAGTTCTTC | TRBJ2-1 | . | TRBV28 | .
CASSYGQRPYEQYF | TGCGCCAGCAGCTATGGACAGCGCCCCTACGAGCAGTACTTC | TRBJ2-7 | . | TRBV5-1 | .
CSAHGYEQYF | TGCAGTGCTCACGGATACGAGCAGTACTTC | TRBJ2-7 | . | TRBV20-1 | many
CSAHSGSLHEQYF | TGCAGTGCCCATAGCGGGAGTCTCCACGAGCAGTACTTC | TRBJ2-7 | TRBD2 | TRBV20-1 | few
CSVTSLGHNEQYF | TGCAGCGTCACTAGCTTGGGACACAATGAGCAGTACTTC | TRBJ2-5 | . | TRBV29-1 | .
CASTIEGRGQAFF | TGTGCCAGCACTATAGAAGGGCGGGGACAAGCTTTCTTT | TRBJ1-1 | . | TRBV12-3/TRBV12-4 | .
CASSQGAAGAAYEQYF | TGCGCCAGCAGCCAAGGGGCAGCGGGAGCAGCCTACGAGCAGTACTTC | TRBJ2-7 | TRBD2 | TRBV4-3 | .
CASSRGAEQFF | TGTGCCAGCAGCCGGGGCGCTGAGCAGTTCTTC | TRBJ2-1 | . | TRBV6-2/TRBV6-3 | few
CASSPRGPQPQHF | TGTGCCAGCAGCCCACGGGGGCCACAGCCCCAGCATTTT | TRBJ1-5 | . | TRBV6-2/TRBV6-3 | .
CATSDSGRVGEQYF | TGTGCCACCAGTGATTCGGGCAGGGTGGGCGAGCAGTACTTC | TRBJ2-7 | . | TRBV24-1 | .
CASSERTGGTYEQYF | TGTGCCAGCAGTGAAAGGACAGGGGGAACCTACGAGCAGTACTTC | TRBJ2-7 | TRBD1 | TRBV25-1 | .
CASSQFFGGRAADGYTF | TGTGCCAGCAGCCAATTTTTCGGGGGTAGGGCAGCTGATGGCTACACCTTC | TRBJ1-2 | . | TRBV3-1 | .
CASTTRVVGQADTQYF | TGCGCCAGCACCACCAGGGTTGTAGGTCAGGCAGATACGCAGTATTTT | TRBJ2-3 | . | TRBV5-1 | .
CAWSARVGELFF | TGTGCCTGGAGTGCCCGGGTCGGGGAGCTGTTTTTT | TRBJ2-2 | . | TRBV30 | .
CSARLAGRTRTDTQYF | TGCAGTGCTCGGCTAGCGGGGAGGACCCGCACAGATACGCAGTATTTT | TRBJ2-3 | TRBD2 | TRBV20-1 | few
CASSQELAVYNEQYF | TGTGCCAGCAGCCAGGAACTAGCGGTTTACAATGAGCAGTACTTC | TRBJ2-5 | TRBD2 | TRBV3-1 | few
CASQLAGLYNEQFF | TGTGCCAGCCAACTAGCGGGGTTATACAATGAGCAGTTCTTC | TRBJ2-1 | TRBD2 | TRBV25-1 | few
CATSRDEGDEQFF | TGTGCCACCAGCAGAGATGAAGGGGATGAGCAGTTCTTC | TRBJ2-1 | . | TRBV15 | .
CSAIPGSGNDNEQYF | TGCAGTGCTATCCCGGGTAGCGGGAACGACAATGAGCAGTACTTC | TRBJ2-7 | TRBD2 | TRBV20-1 | .
CASKPRGEVNTEAFF | TGTGCCAGCAAGCCTAGGGGGGAAGTGAACACTGAAGCTTTCTTT | TRBJ1-1 | . | TRBV6-2/TRBV6-3 | .
CASSYYGQGRLGEQYF | TGTGCCAGCAGTTACTATGGGCAGGGCCGTCTTGGCGAGCAGTACTTC | TRBJ2-7 | . | TRBV6-2/TRBV6-3 | .
CASSYWAAVTGELFF | TGTGCCAGCAGTTACTGGGCGGCTGTCACCGGGGAGCTGTTTTTT | TRBJ2-2 | . | TRBV6-6 | .
CASNSGTSGLKKYF | TGCGCCAGCAACTCGGGAACTAGCGGCCTCAAAAAGTATTTT | TRBJ2-3 | TRBD2 | TRBV5-1 | few
CASPFKTGTNITEAFF | TGTGCCAGCCCTTTTAAGACAGGAACAAATATCACTGAAGCTTTCTTT | TRBJ1-1 | . | TRBV21-1 | .
CASSDGSLFYGYTF | TGTGCCAGCAGTGATGGGTCTCTCTTCTATGGCTACACCTTC | TRBJ1-2 | . | TRBV2 | few
CASSGLGDNYGYTF | TGTGCCAGCAGTGGCCTGGGGGATAACTATGGCTACACCTTC | TRBJ1-2 | . | TRBV25-1 | .
CASSYGQGTDEQFF | TGTGCCAGCAGTTATGGACAGGGTACCGATGAGCAGTTCTTC | TRBJ2-1 | TRBD1 | TRBV6-5 | .
CSVGGILTRTQYF | TGCAGCGTTGGGGGAATATTAACTAGGACCCAGTACTTC | TRBJ2-5 | . | TRBV29-1 | .
CASSFIAGLYNEQFF | TGTGCCAGCAGCTTTATAGCGGGACTTTACAATGAGCAGTTCTTC | TRBJ2-1 | TRBD2 | TRBV7-3 | .
CASSLAGVRYEQYF | TGTGCCAGCAGCTTAGCCGGGGTACGCTACGAGCAGTACTTC | TRBJ2-7 | . | TRBV7-9 | many
CASSPKGPDTQYF | TGTGCCAGCAGTCCAAAGGGCCCAGATACGCAGTATTTT | TRBJ2-3 | . | TRBV7-9 | few
CASSVAWSSAGDTQYF | TGTGCCAGCAGCGTAGCTTGGAGTAGCGCGGGAGATACGCAGTATTTT | TRBJ2-3 | . | TRBV9 | .
CASSLAQGAGYTF | TGTGCCAGCAGCTTAGCACAGGGGGCTGGCTACACCTTC | TRBJ1-2 | TRBD1 | TRBV7-2 | .
CASSSDLSEQFF | TGTGCCAGCAGCTCGGATTTGTCTGAGCAGTTCTTC | TRBJ2-1 | . | TRBV7-2 | many
CASSFQGEQEQYF | TGTGCCAGCAGTTTCCAGGGGGAGCAGGAGCAGTACTTC | TRBJ2-4 | TRBD1 | TRBV6-6 | few
CAGSSEAAGTEAFF | TGCGCCGGCAGCTCGGAGGCTGCGGGTACTGAAGCTTTCTTT | TRBJ1-1 | . | TRBV5-1 | once
CASSVEPFSDTGGSPLHF | TGTGCCAGCAGCGTAGAACCATTCTCGGACACCGGGGGTTCACCCCTCCACTTT | TRBJ1-6 | . | TRBV9 | .
CASSTSFRGYEQYF | TGTGCCAGCAGTACCTCCTTTCGGGGGTACGAGCAGTACTTC | TRBJ2-7 | . | TRBV27 | few
CASSVGQGNLWGGYTF | TGTGCCAGCAGCGTCGGACAGGGGAATCTTTGGGGAGGCTACACCTTC | TRBJ1-2 | TRBD1 | TRBV7-2 | few
CASSQDLAGETQYF | TGTGCCAGCAGCCAAGATCTGGCAGGGGAGACCCAGTACTTC | TRBJ2-5 | . | TRBV3-1 | few
CASSIGGEQYF | TGTGCCAGCAGTATTGGAGGGGAGCAGTACTTC | TRBJ2-5 | . | TRBV27 | .
CSAPSLDRAINYGYTF | TGCAGTGCTCCATCCCTCGACAGGGCGATTAACTATGGCTACACCTTC | TRBJ1-2 | TRBD1 | TRBV20-1 | .
CAIRTGDNEQFF | TGTGCCATCAGGACAGGGGACAATGAGCAGTTCTTC | TRBJ2-1 | TRBD1 | TRBV10-3 | .
CASSPTGEVSEQYF | TGTGCCAGCAGCCCCACAGGGGAGGTTAGCGAGCAGTACTTC | TRBJ2-7 | . | TRBV6-1 | many
CASSAVADTQYF | TGTGCCAGCAGCGCGGTTGCAGATACGCAGTATTTT | TRBJ2-3 | . | TRBV9 | .
CASSAGGAHYNEQFF | TGTGCCAGCAGCGCAGGAGGGGCCCACTACAATGAGCAGTTCTTC | TRBJ2-1 | . | TRBV9 | .
CASSQDLFDTEAFF | TGTGCCAGCAGCCAAGATCTTTTCGACACTGAAGCTTTCTTT | TRBJ1-1 | . | TRBV14 | .
CASSLGSPEQYF | TGTGCCAGCAGCTTAGGGAGCCCCGAGCAGTACTTC | TRBJ2-7 | . | TRBV7-9 | .
CASLGGGWETQYF | TGTGCCAGCTTGGGAGGGGGATGGGAGACCCAGTACTTC | TRBJ2-5 | . | TRBV11-2 | .
CASSLTGQKSNYGYTF | TGTGCCAGCAGCTTGACAGGGCAAAAGTCAAACTATGGCTACACCTTC | TRBJ1-2 | . | TRBV5-6 | few
CASSYTLIEGEAFF | TGTGCCAGCAGCTACACCCTAATCGAAGGAGAAGCTTTCTTT | TRBJ1-1 | . | TRBV12-3/TRBV12-4 | .